This T cell receptor (beta chain) stems from a study of shared T cell receptors in the human thymus. Looked up from germline, CDR1 is MNHEY and CDR2 is SMNVEV (reference sequence). Trimming left V 6 bases short and J 6 bases short, with 17 bases between. The CDR3 totals 14 residues. Some clones are missing from TCRdb's copy, which holds only in-frame ones; the method was immunoSEQ multiplex PCR. The table lists about 540,000 clones, about 84% of them singletons. The sample was also reused in another study, on human thymus T cells. Per that paper: Each of the donors was a healthy Finnish infant who was undergoing open corrective cardiac surgery for congenital heart defects. Thymic resections from corrective heart surgery supplied the tissue. Related research described strongly overlapping thymic repertoires in unrelated people.

Sequencing was performed on thymocytes. This TCR was recovered from a boy under three years old with a congenital heart defect. This chain uses TRBV27 with TRBJ2-5; TRBD2 might be the D (6 bases). The CDR3: CASSLAIQEKTQYF. The CDR3 DNA reads TGTGCCAGCAGCCTAGCGATCCAAGAAAAGACCCAGTACTTC.